This T cell receptor (beta chain) appears in the sequencing data of a study of OX40 agonist ivuxolimab in advanced cancers. The table came from immunoSEQ multiplex PCR; TCRdb's copy has only in-frame clones and leaves some out. The sample has 45,000 or so clones; 75% to 85% are singletons. Whole-study results and caveats: The CD4+ and CD8+ T cells in the blood had expanded clonally by week 6 at 0.1 to 3.0 mg/kg.

To note about this clone: Its antigen is unknown.

Exclusion of a patient followed from autoimmune disease history or systemic immunosuppression. CDR1 is LNHDA and CDR2 is SQIVND in the germline V gene (reference sequence). The V end was cut by 0 bases, the J end by 3 bases, with 9 bases between. This CDR3 spans 15 amino acids. The TCR comes from an adult with an advanced solid tumor such as melanoma, head and neck, liver or kidney cancer. The chain joins TRBV19 to TRBJ1-5; the D is unclear. The material was CD4+ or CD8+ T cells sorted from blood, obtained in a trial of the OX40 agonist ivuxolimab. CDR3 in amino acids: CASSIDIADNQPQHF. Written as DNA, the CDR3 is TGTGCCAGTAGTATAGATATCGCAGACAATCAGCCCCAGCATTTT.